A single sample gave rise to the 20 T cell receptor beta chains below, sequenced in a study of cytomegalovirus exposure and HLA in healthy donors. Primers included in the PCR were 60 Vbeta and 13 Jbeta primers. Sequenced by immunoSEQ multiplex PCR; TCRdb stores in-frame clones only, minus some. Found here are about 140,000 clones, about 70% of them singletons; the top ten hold under 4.5%. What was sequenced was PBMCs. The source is a young man in good health and CMV-seronegative.

The V gene is TRBV27, the J gene TRBJ2-1; the match to TRBD2 covers 9 bases. The germline gives CDR1 MNHEY, CDR2 SMNVEV (reference sequence). The J segment lost 3 bases and the V segment lost 5 bases, leaving 5 bases of the junction unmatched. The CDR3 totals 15 residues. Here the CDR3 reads CASSPSGGSYNEQFF. The CDR3 DNA follows: TGTGCCAGCAGTCCCAGCGGGGGGAGCTACAATGAGCAGTTCTTC.

The chain links TRBV10-1 to TRBJ1-1; 10 nucleotides line up with TRBD1. This CDR3 is 15 amino acids long. Germline loops: CDR1 WNHNN, CDR2 SYGVQD (reference sequence). The V segment lost 5 bases and the J segment 0 bases; nucleotides outside the gene matches: 3. In DNA, the CDR3 is TGCGCCAGCAGTTTGGGGACAGGGGTGAACACTGAAGCTTTCTTT. Its translation: CASSLGTGVNTEAFF.

This chain joins TRBV4-2 and TRBJ2-7; D gene ambiguous. Trimming cost V 1 base and J 4 bases, with 5 bases left between them. Germline assignment: CDR1 LGHNA and CDR2 YNFKEQ. The CDR3 sequence is 12 residues long. The CDR3 loop reads CASSQVYYEQYF. The CDR3 region has the DNA TGTGCCAGCAGCCAAGTGTATTACGAGCAGTACTTC.

This clone was picked up one time. The rearrangement uses TRBV5-1 and TRBJ1-2; 8 nucleotides match TRBD1. The CDR3 extends over 16 amino acids. V was clipped by 0 bases and J by 7 bases; unmatched bases: 11. Per the germline V gene, CDR1 is SGHRS and CDR2 is YFSETQ. CDR3 loop: CASSLGTGKAASGYTF. CDR3 DNA sequence: TGCGCCAGCAGCTTGGGGACAGGGAAGGCAGCGAGTGGCTACACCTTC.

This CDR3 is CASSLWGGAGFF. The CDR3 coding sequence is TGTGCCAGCAGCTTATGGGGGGGGGCCGGATTCTTC. The J gene is TRBJ2-1, the V gene TRBV5-4; a possible D gene is TRBD2 (7 bases). Germline CDR1 SGHNT, CDR2 YYREEE (reference sequence). Trimming pared 2 bases from V and 16 bases from J, leaving 16 bases between. The CDR3 spans 12 residues.

This clone occurred a few times. V and J are TRBV18 and TRBJ2-7, with TRBD1 matching 10 bases. The V gene's germline CDR1 is KGHSH and CDR2 LQKENI. The CDR3 has 13 residues. J was trimmed by 9 bases and V by 3 bases; bases with no gene match: 5. CDR3 DNA sequence: TGTGCCAGCTCACCCGGACAGGGGGAAGGGCAGTACTTC. Translated: CASSPGQGEGQYF.

This chain uses TRBV27 with TRBJ2-1, with 14 bases lining up with TRBD2. The CDR3 is 16 residues long. The ends lost 6 bases at V and 5 bases at J; junction bases unmatched: 6. From germline, CDR1 is MNHEY and CDR2 SMNVEV (reference sequence). Here the CDR3 DNA reads TGTGCCAGCAGCGGGGGACTAGCGGGAGTAAACAATGAGCAGTTCTTC. Protein sequence: CASSGGLAGVNNEQFF.

The rearrangement joins TRBV5-6 to TRBJ2-3, with TRBD2 as a possible D gene (5 bases). Looked up from germline, CDR1 is SGHDT and CDR2 is YYEEEE. With 4 bases removed from V and 1 base from J, the gap between germline ends came to 10 bases. The CDR3 is 14 residues long. CDR3 in DNA: TGTGCCAGCAGCATCGGCGGGCGCACAGATACGCAGTATTTT. Translated, it gives CASSIGGRTDTQYF.

V gene TRBV10-3 combines with J gene TRBJ2-7; a possible D gene is TRBD1 (5 bases). V shed 6 bases and J shed 5 bases, with 14 bases lying between them. In germline, CDR1 is ENHRY, CDR2 SYGVKD. This CDR3 contains 13 residues. CDR3 coding DNA: TGTGCCATCAGCGTCAGGGCAATCGACGAGCAGTACTTC. Residues: CAISVRAIDEQYF.

This clone was counted between two and nine times. This chain links TRBV6-5 with TRBJ2-1, with D possibly matching TRBD2 (6 bases). This CDR3 spans 15 amino acids. Germline loops: CDR1 MNHEY, CDR2 SVGAGI. With 2 bases removed from V and 8 bases from J, the gap between germline ends came to 16 bases. The CDR3 spells CASSYVSGNSDEQFF. DNA of the CDR3: TGTGCCAGCAGTTACGTTAGCGGAAACTCGGATGAGCAGTTCTTC.

The rearrangement uses TRBV7-2 and TRBJ2-1, with D perhaps TRBD2 (6 bases). Germline CDR1 reads SGHTA; CDR2 reads FQGNSA. The CDR3 covers 17 residues. V shed 1 base and J shed 6 bases, with 19 bases lying between them. The CDR3 here is CASSLVGGIIGFNEQFF. In nucleotides, the CDR3 is TGTGCCAGCAGCTTAGTGGGGGGAATAATTGGGTTCAATGAGCAGTTCTTC.

The gene calls are TRBV7-9 and TRBJ1-5, with D unclear. The CDR3 runs 15 residues. V lost 0 bases and J 4 bases, leaving 10 bases between the germline ends. CDR1 and CDR2 from the germline V gene are SEHNR and FQNEAQ (reference sequence). CDR3 sequence: CASSLAGRINQPQHF. The CDR3 coding sequence is TGTGCCAGCAGCTTAGCGGGCCGGATAAATCAGCCCCAGCATTTT.

This clone was seen a handful of times. The gene calls are TRBV9 and TRBJ1-6; D possibly corresponds to TRBD1 (6 bases). CDR1 and CDR2 from the germline V gene are SGDLS and YYNGEE. The CDR3 length is 15 residues. Trimming removed 0 bases at V and 9 bases at J, with 13 bases between. CDR3 DNA sequence: TGTGCCAGCAGCGTAGCCTCGGGACAAGGTTCACCCCTCCACTTT. Protein sequence: CASSVASGQGSPLHF.

The chain couples TRBV11-2 to TRBJ1-3, with 8 bases matching TRBD1. Germline lookup yields CDR1 SGHAT and CDR2 FQNNGV. CDR3 length: 17 amino acids. With V trimmed by 7 bases and J by 0 bases, 11 bases remained unmatched. Here the CDR3 DNA reads TGTGCCAGCACCGCCCCGACAGGGGCCATCTCTGGAAACACCATATATTTT. Translating gives CASTAPTGAISGNTIYF.

This rearrangement joins TRBV19 to TRBJ2-7; TRBD1 aligns across 8 bases. Germline V CDR1 and CDR2: LNHDA, SQIVND (reference sequence). Losses at the gene ends were 6 bases for V and 0 bases for J; bases not matched to a gene: 4. The CDR3 is 14 amino acids. CDR3 loop: CASRQGVSSYEQYF. In nucleotides, the CDR3 is TGTGCCAGTAGACAGGGGGTTAGCTCCTACGAGCAGTACTTC. The variable domain in full, completed from reference TRBV19 and TRBJ2-7, reads DGGITQSPKYLFRKEGQNVTLSCEQNLNHDAMYWYRQDPGQGLRLIYYSQIVNDFQKGDIAEGYSVSREKKESFPLTVTSAQKNPTAFYLCASRQGVSSYEQYFGPGTRLTVT.

V usage is TRBV5-1 and J usage is TRBJ2-5, with 10 bases that match TRBD1. Looked up from germline, CDR1 is SGHRS and CDR2 is YFSETQ. The CDR3 is 16 amino acids. V shed 4 bases and J 5 bases; nucleotides not matched to a gene: 11. The chain's CDR3 is CASSPGQGEILETQYF. The DNA for the CDR3 is TGCGCCAGCAGCCCTGGACAGGGGGAAATCCTTGAGACCCAGTACTTC.

This clone has a handful of counts. The chain joins TRBV6-5 to TRBJ2-3; TRBD2 matches at 9 bases. V was clipped by 6 bases and J by 2 bases; unmatched bases: 6. This CDR3 is built from 15 residues. The germline V gene encodes CDR1 MNHEY and CDR2 SVGAGI. The CDR3 sequence is CASSLAGVFTDTQYF. CDR3 DNA: TGTGCCAGCAGCTTAGCGGGGGTCTTCACAGATACGCAGTATTTT.

The V call is TRBV7-9, the J call TRBJ1-1; 12 bases match TRBD1. Germline V gene lookup returns CDR1 SEHNR and CDR2 FQNEAQ (reference sequence). CDR3 length equals 19 residues. The ends lost 4 bases at V and 0 bases at J; junction bases unmatched: 12. CDR3 loop: CASSSTRDRGRRVNTEAFF. In nucleotides, the CDR3 is TGTGCCAGCAGCTCCACCCGGGACAGGGGGCGAAGAGTGAACACTGAAGCTTTCTTT.

This clone has more than one count but fewer than ten. The chain links TRBV10-2 to TRBJ1-1; 9 positions agree with TRBD1. CDR3 length equals 13 residues. Germline V gene sequence: CDR1 WSHSY, CDR2 SAAADI. V was clipped by 7 bases and J by 5 bases; unmatched bases: 5. CDR3 DNA: TGCGCCAGCACCTCACAGGGGGCTACTGAAGCTTTCTTT. This sequence encodes CASTSQGATEAFF.

Comment on this clone: A junction end diverges from the germline sequence, so it may reflect a read error. This sequence joins TRBV5-4 and TRBJ2-6; 7 bases are a match to TRBD1. The CDR3 is made up of 16 amino acids. Per germline, CDR1 SGHNT and CDR2 YYREEE (reference sequence). The CDR3 protein is CVSSSTGVSGANVLTF. For the CDR3, the DNA is TGTGTCAGCAGCTCAACAGGGGTCTCTGGGGCCAACGTCCTGACTTTC.